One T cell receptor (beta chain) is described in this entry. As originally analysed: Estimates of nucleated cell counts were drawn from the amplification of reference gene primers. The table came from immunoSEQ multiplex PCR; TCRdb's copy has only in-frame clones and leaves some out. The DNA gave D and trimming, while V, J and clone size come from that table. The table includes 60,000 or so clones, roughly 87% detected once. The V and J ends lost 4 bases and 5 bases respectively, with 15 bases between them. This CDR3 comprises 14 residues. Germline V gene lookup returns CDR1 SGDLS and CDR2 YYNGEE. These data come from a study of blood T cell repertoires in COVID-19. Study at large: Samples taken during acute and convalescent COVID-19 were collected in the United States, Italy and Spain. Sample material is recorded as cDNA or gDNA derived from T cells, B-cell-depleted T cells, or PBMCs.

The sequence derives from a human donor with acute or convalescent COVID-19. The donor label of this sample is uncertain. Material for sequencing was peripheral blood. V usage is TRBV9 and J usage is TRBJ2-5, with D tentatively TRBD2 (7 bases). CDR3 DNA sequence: TGTGCCAGCAGCCTCCCGGGGGGCTCGGAGACCCAGTACTTC. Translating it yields CASSLPGGSETQYF.